The 30 T cell receptor beta chains given below trace back to one sample, sequenced in a study of shared clonotypes between healthy human individuals. Produced via immunoSEQ multiplex PCR; TCRdb's table is partial and in-frame only. The data show some 2,100,000 clones, with approximately 94% seen just once and more than 1.5% held by the top ten. Naive CD8 cells lacked CD45RO and underwent positive selection for CCR7, leaving out terminally differentiated effector memory CD45RA+ cells. Sequences were obtained from naive CD8+ T cells from PBMCs. The receptors come from a man younger than 35 in good health. Some clones in this sample may be carry-over from other donors' samples.

The chain joins TRBV7-6 to TRBJ1-5; D may be TRBD1 (5 bases). The CDR3 sequence is 15 residues long. The germline gives CDR1 SGHVS, CDR2 FNYEAQ. Trimming took 3 bases from V and 0 from J, leaving 9 bases between them. The CDR3 DNA follows: TGTGCCAGCAGCTTGACAGAAATTAGCAATCAGCCCCAGCATTTT. This sequence encodes CASSLTEISNQPQHF.

This chain connects TRBV4-3 to TRBJ1-2; D call uncertain. CDR3 length equals 16 residues. V lost 0 bases and J lost 2, with 13 bases in between. In germline, CDR1 is LGHNA, CDR2 YSLEER. The CDR3 nucleotides are TGCGCCAGCAGCCAAGATTCCAGGAGCCGCAACTATGGCTACACCTTC. It translates to CASSQDSRSRNYGYTF.

The chain combines TRBV11-1 with TRBJ2-7, with 8 nucleotides matching TRBD2. CDR1 SGHAT and CDR2 FQDESV come from the germline V gene (reference sequence). This CDR3 is built from 16 residues. V shed 1 base and J 4 bases; nucleotides not matched to a gene: 9. The CDR3, as DNA: TGTGCCAGCAGCTTAGGGAGATTAGCGGGATCTTACGAGCAGTACTTC. This sequence encodes CASSLGRLAGSYEQYF.

The chain employs TRBV29-1 and TRBJ2-1; TRBD1 agrees at 9 bases. The CDR3 has 16 residues. V trimming: 4 bases; J trimming: 2 bases; junction bases outside the gene matches: 9. Germline V CDR1 and CDR2: SQVTM, ANQGSEA. CDR3 DNA sequence: TGCAGCGTTGGGGGGACAGGGATAGTCGCCTACAATGAGCAGTTCTTC. Translating gives CSVGGTGIVAYNEQFF.

The gene calls are TRBV11-2 and TRBJ2-7, with D unresolved. CDR1 is SGHAT and CDR2 is FQNNGV in the germline V gene. CDR3 size: 15 residues. V lost 3 bases, J lost 0 bases, and 12 bases lay in between. The CDR3 DNA reads TGTGCCAGCAGCTTTGCGCCAGGTTCCTCCTACGAGCAGTACTTC. Residues: CASSFAPGSSYEQYF.

The chain couples TRBV4-2 to TRBJ1-3; maybe TRBD1 (6 bases). CDR3 size: 16 residues. Germline V gene sequence: CDR1 LGHNA, CDR2 YNFKEQ. Trimming removed 0 bases from V and 2 bases from J, with 11 bases in between. The CDR3 DNA reads TGTGCCAGCAGCCAAGATTCCGGGGGCACTGGAAACACCATATATTTT. It yields the protein CASSQDSGGTGNTIYF.

The rearrangement joins TRBV28 to TRBJ1-2, with 7 bases fitting TRBD1. Germline V gene lookup returns CDR1 MDHEN and CDR2 SYDVKM. This CDR3 has 16 residues. The V segment lost 3 bases and the J segment 4 bases; nucleotides outside the gene matches: 11. DNA of the CDR3: TGTGCCAGCAGTTTCGGAAGGGGACAGATGATCTATGGCTACACCTTC. Translated: CASSFGRGQMIYGYTF.

Regarding this clone: The sample holds other DNA sequences that translate to the same CDR3. This chain connects TRBV15 to TRBJ2-7; D may be TRBD1 (6 bases). V gave up 0 bases and J gave up 3 bases, with 12 bases separating them. Germline values: CDR1 LNHNV, CDR2 YYDKDF (reference sequence). The CDR3 spans 15 residues. This CDR3 is CATSRERTVSYEQYF. The CDR3 DNA reads as TGTGCCACCAGCAGAGAGCGGACAGTAAGCTACGAGCAGTACTTC.

The chain is built from TRBV2 and TRBJ1-1, with D hard to call. V was clipped by 4 bases and J by 4 bases, with 16 bases between them. The CDR3 spans 15 residues. Germline lookup yields CDR1 SNHLY and CDR2 FYNNEI. In DNA form, the CDR3 reads TGTGCCAGCAGTGTACGGGGTTCCGGAGGCACTGAAGCTTTCTTT. Translated, it gives CASSVRGSGGTEAFF.

The chain uses TRBV10-1 and TRBJ1-1, with D unresolved. Deletions cut 11 bases from V and 0 bases from J, with 16 bases between. The CDR3 is 14 residues long. Germline values: CDR1 WNHNN, CDR2 SYGVQD (reference sequence). The CDR3 DNA is TGCGCCTCGAGCGGGTCCGCCCTGAACACTGAAGCTTTCTTT. This codes for CASSGSALNTEAFF.

The rearrangement uses TRBV4-1 and TRBJ2-3; a weak D match, TRBD2 (5 bases). CDR3 length: 15 residues. Germline V CDR1 and CDR2: MGHRA, YSYEKL. Trimming took 3 bases from V and 6 from J, leaving 16 bases between them. The CDR3 DNA sequence: TGCGCCAGCAGCCAGAGGACTGTTAAATTTGATACGCAGTATTTT. This translates into CASSQRTVKFDTQYF.

The chain uses TRBV18 and TRBJ1-2, with 9 bases aligning to TRBD1. Germline CDR1 and CDR2: KGHSH and LQKENI. Trimming cost V 2 bases and J 5 bases; bases outside gene matches: 6. The CDR3 sequence is 15 residues long. In nucleotides, the CDR3 is TGTGCCAGCTCACCAACTACAGGGGGCTGGTATGGCTACACCTTC. Translation: CASSPTTGGWYGYTF.

This sequence joins TRBV27 and TRBJ2-7; D might be TRBD1 (6 bases). This CDR3 contains 16 residues. The germline V gene has CDR1 MNHEY and CDR2 SMNVEV (reference sequence). Between the trimmed V and J ends, which lost 6 bases and 5 bases, there was a span of 23 bases. The CDR3 DNA reads as TGTGCCAGCAGGCCGATTACAGGGAATCTCCTGGACGAGCAGTACTTC. This gives the protein CASRPITGNLLDEQYF.

The J gene is TRBJ2-1, the V gene TRBV7-3, with TRBD1 matching 7 bases. Germline V gene lookup returns CDR1 SGHTA and CDR2 FQGTGA. Trimming took 5 bases from V and 9 from J; bases not matched to a gene: 10. The CDR3 loop spans 14 amino acids. The CDR3 nucleotides are TGTGCCAGCAGCCCCCGCCTTAGGGACAGTGAGCAGTTCTTC. The encoded protein is CASSPRLRDSEQFF. Full variable domain (remainder filled in from reference TRBV7-3 and TRBJ2-1): GAGVSQTPSNKVTEKGKYVELRCDPISGHTALYWYRQSLGQGPEFLIYFQGTGAADDSGLPNDRFFAVRPEGSVSTLKIQRTERGDSAVYLCASSPRLRDSEQFFGPGTRLTVL.

This clone occurred a few times. V is TRBV13 and J is TRBJ1-1, with D uncertain. Germline CDR1 and CDR2: PRHDT and FYEKMQ (reference sequence). V gave up 3 bases and J gave up 3 bases, with 8 bases separating them. The CDR3 has 13 amino acids. CDR3 amino acids: CASSLIGDTEAFF. The CDR3 nucleotides are TGTGCCAGCAGCTTGATCGGGGACACTGAAGCTTTCTTT.

This clone came up once. The DNA of the CDR3 is TGTGCCAGTAGTATTTGGGGGGCCGAGCAGTACTTC. Its translation is CASSIWGAEQYF. This chain uses TRBV19 with TRBJ2-7; the D gene could be TRBD1 or TRBD2 (6 bases each). CDR3 length equals 12 residues. In germline, CDR1 is LNHDA, CDR2 SQIVND (reference sequence). With 3 bases removed from V and 6 bases from J, the gap between germline ends came to 9 bases.

The chain links TRBV28 to TRBJ2-2; D perhaps matches TRBD1 (5 bases). Germline assignment: CDR1 MDHEN and CDR2 SYDVKM. This CDR3 contains 18 residues. V gave up 5 bases and J gave up 3 bases, with 22 bases separating them. The CDR3 coding sequence is TGTGCCAGCAGTCTCCCCAGGGCCACCACCCCACACACCGGGGAGCTGTTTTTT. Translated: CASSLPRATTPHTGELFF.

This clone was found a few times. The genes are TRBV27 and TRBJ1-2; D is unclear. The CDR3 covers 10 residues. Germline CDR1 and CDR2: MNHEY and SMNVEV (reference sequence). Trimming stripped 11 bases from V and 6 bases from J, with 10 bases between. CDR3 in DNA: TGTGCCTACACGCTTAATGGCTACACCTTC. It yields the protein CAYTLNGYTF.

J is TRBJ1-5 and V is TRBV5-4, with 9 bases aligning to TRBD1. The CDR3 spans 20 residues. In germline, CDR1 is SGHNT, CDR2 YYREEE (reference sequence). The ends lost 6 bases at V and 5 bases at J; junction bases unmatched: 24. This CDR3 is CASIACFRSPWRDRDQPQHF. CDR3 nucleotides: TGTGCCAGCATAGCCTGTTTCCGATCCCCCTGGAGGGACAGGGATCAGCCCCAGCATTTT.

This rearrangement joins TRBV7-9 to TRBJ1-3; no firm D call. Looked up from germline, CDR1 is SEHNR and CDR2 is FQNEAQ (reference sequence). Deletions cut 3 bases from V and 0 bases from J, with 9 bases between. The CDR3 covers 15 residues. The CDR3 region has the DNA TGTGCCAGCAGCTTTTCCGGTCGCTCTGGAAACACCATATATTTT. Its translation is CASSFSGRSGNTIYF.

This CDR3 is CAIGRGATGELFF. The DNA for the CDR3 is TGTGCCATCGGGCGTGGTGCCACCGGGGAGCTGTTTTTT. The chain has TRBV10-3 and TRBJ2-2; D is unresolved. The V and J ends lost 8 bases and 4 bases respectively, with 11 bases between them. The CDR3 contains 13 residues. The germline gives CDR1 ENHRY, CDR2 SYGVKD.

The gene calls are TRBV2 and TRBJ2-5, with TRBD1 matching over 9 bases. Germline assignment: CDR1 SNHLY and CDR2 FYNNEI. The CDR3 extends over 14 amino acids. Trimming took 7 bases from V and 6 from J; bases not matched to a gene: 9. The CDR3 bases are TGTGCCAGCAACCCAAGGACAGGGGATAAGACCCAGTACTTC. This gives the protein CASNPRTGDKTQYF.

The chain recombines TRBV28 with TRBJ1-2; D uncertain. The germline gives CDR1 MDHEN, CDR2 SYDVKM. V shed 6 bases and J shed 6 bases, with 20 bases lying between them. This CDR3 is built from 15 residues. DNA of the CDR3: TGTGCCAGCAGCGTGATGGGAGGGAGGGATAATGGCTACACCTTC. Translation gives CASSVMGGRDNGYTF.

The genes are TRBV10-2 and TRBJ2-4, with D possibly being TRBD2 (5 bases). Germline V lookup: CDR1 WSHSY, CDR2 SAAADI. This CDR3 comprises 12 residues. V gave up 7 bases and J gave up 6 bases, with 10 bases separating them. The CDR3 bases are TGCGCCAGCATCGGGGAACTAAACATTCAGTACTTC. It encodes CASIGELNIQYF.

This clone appeared once. Distinct nucleotide sequences in the sample also encode this CDR3. The genes are TRBV9 and TRBJ1-3; 7 bases are shared with TRBD1. Trimming removed 4 bases from V and 0 bases from J; junction bases left unmatched: 4. The CDR3 runs 15 residues. The germline gives CDR1 SGDLS, CDR2 YYNGEE. The CDR3 bases are TGTGCCAGCAGCCTGGGACAGAGCTCTGGAAACACCATATATTTT. Protein: CASSLGQSSGNTIYF.

The CDR3 reads CASSLSPSLAGDHEQYF. CDR3 DNA sequence: TGTGCCAGCAGTTTATCCCCGAGTCTAGCGGGAGACCACGAGCAGTACTTC. The chain has TRBV28 and TRBJ2-7; 10 nucleotides agree with TRBD2. The V gene end was trimmed by 1 base and the J gene end by 5 bases; junction bases not matched to a gene: 11. The length of the CDR3 is 17 residues. Germline loops: CDR1 MDHEN, CDR2 SYDVKM.

The DNA for the CDR3 is TGTGCCACCAGCAGAGACTTCAGAGATTCCTACGAGCAGTACTTC. This codes for CATSRDFRDSYEQYF. The chain employs TRBV15 and TRBJ2-7; D uncertain. The V gene's germline CDR1 is LNHNV and CDR2 YYDKDF (reference sequence). The CDR3 runs 15 residues. V was cut by 0 bases and J by 1 base, with 10 bases left in between. Supplemented by reference TRBV15 and TRBJ2-7, the full variable domain reads DAMVIQNPRYQVTQFGKPVTLSCSQTLNHNVMYWYQQKSSQAPKLLFHYYDKDFNNEADTPDNFQSRRPNTSFCFLDIRSPGLGDTAMYLCATSRDFRDSYEQYFGPGTRLTVT.

This chain links TRBV11-1 with TRBJ1-1; unclear D gene. The germline V gene encodes CDR1 SGHAT and CDR2 FQDESV (reference sequence). CDR3 length: 16 amino acids. The V and J ends lost 2 bases and 6 bases respectively, with 19 bases between them. The CDR3 sequence is CASSLLDREASSEAFF. CDR3 DNA sequence: TGTGCCAGCAGCTTATTGGATAGGGAGGCTTCGTCTGAAGCTTTCTTT.

The chain has TRBV4-1 and TRBJ1-2; D remains unclear. CDR3 length equals 14 residues. V was pared by 1 base and J by 8 bases, with 14 bases between. Germline V CDR1 and CDR2: MGHRA, YSYEKL. CDR3 sequence: CASSQGVRDVGYTF. CDR3 in DNA: TGCGCCAGCAGCCAAGGAGTTAGAGATGTCGGCTACACCTTC.

The V call is TRBV4-2, the J call TRBJ2-1; 13 nucleotides match TRBD2. Trimming removed 4 bases from V and 8 bases from J; junction bases left unmatched: 14. The germline gives CDR1 LGHNA, CDR2 YNFKEQ. The length of the CDR3 is 18 residues. The DNA of the CDR3 is TGTGCCAGCAGCCCGAAATTTACTAGCGGGAGGGCCGTCGATGAGCAGTTCTTC. Amino acid sequence: CASSPKFTSGRAVDEQFF.